This entry lists 8 T cell receptor beta chains sequenced from one sample in a study of beta chain features in type 1 diabetes. Reverse transcription of all isolated RNA meant that expressed TCRB transcripts were sequenced. Assay: immunoSEQ multiplex PCR; the TCRdb copy retains only in-frame clones and omits some. The repertoire includes 280,000 or so clones, about 15% of them detected once, and roughly 0.015% sits in the top ten. Study observations and caveats: TCRB CDR3s from Type 1 diabetes patients were moderately but significantly shorter in all four CD4+ subsets.

For these TCRs, the target antigens are not known. Material: naive CD4+ T cells from blood. Every receptor here comes from a man between 18 and 35 years old with type 1 diabetes.

V usage is TRBV5-1 and J usage is TRBJ2-7, with TRBD1 matching over 9 bases. The CDR3 is made up of 15 amino acids. With 0 bases clipped from V and 6 bases from J, the junction kept 7 bases outside the gene matches. Germline values: CDR1 SGHRS, CDR2 YFSETQ. The CDR3 spells CASSLEGTGLREQYF. For the CDR3, the DNA is TGCGCCAGCAGCTTGGAGGGGACAGGGCTCCGCGAGCAGTACTTC.

This chain connects TRBV5-1 to TRBJ2-7, with 8 bases fitting TRBD2. The CDR3 contains 15 residues. CDR1 is SGHRS, CDR2 YFSETQ, per germline. With V trimmed by 4 bases and J by 0 bases, 6 bases remained unmatched. The CDR3 nucleotides are TGCGCCAGCAGCCCCGGACTAGCAGGCTCCTACGAGCAGTACTTC. It encodes CASSPGLAGSYEQYF.

The V call is TRBV10-3, the J call TRBJ2-5; no definite D call. V lost 0 bases and J lost 12, with 11 bases in between. Looked up from germline, CDR1 is ENHRY and CDR2 is SYGVKD. The CDR3 sequence is 12 residues long. CDR3 region: CAISESSRGEYF. The CDR3 nucleotides are TGTGCCATCAGTGAGTCAAGTCGCGGCGAGTACTTC.

This sequence joins TRBV29-1 and TRBJ1-1, with unresolved D. V gave up 7 bases and J gave up 1 base, with 10 bases separating them. Germline V CDR1 and CDR2: SQVTM, ANQGSEA. The CDR3 runs to 12 residues. CDR3 nucleotides: TGCAGCGGGCTGATGTGGAACACTGAAGCTTTCTTT. Encoded protein: CSGLMWNTEAFF. Using reference TRBV29-1 and TRBJ1-1 for the parts outside the CDR3, the full variable domain is SAVISQKPSRDICQRGTSLTIQCQVDSQVTMMFWYRQQPGQSLTLIATANQGSEATYESGFVIDKFPISRPNLTFSTLTVSNMSPEDSSIYLCSGLMWNTEAFFGQGTRLTVV.

The V call is TRBV5-1, the J call TRBJ2-6; 8 nucleotides match TRBD1. The V segment lost 4 bases and the J segment 3 bases; nucleotides outside the gene matches: 3. CDR1 SGHRS and CDR2 YFSETQ come from the germline V gene. This CDR3 contains 15 residues. The CDR3 spells CASSQGASGANVLTF. The CDR3 coding sequence is TGCGCCAGCAGCCAGGGGGCGAGTGGGGCCAACGTCCTGACTTTC.

The table lists this clone with a few counts. This rearrangement joins TRBV5-1 to TRBJ2-5; the D gene is possibly TRBD2 (6 bases). CDR1 is SGHRS, CDR2 YFSETQ, per germline. This CDR3 comprises 15 residues. V gave up 4 bases and J gave up 2 bases, with 15 bases separating them. This CDR3 reads CASSPERRGQETQYF. The CDR3 DNA follows: TGCGCCAGCAGCCCAGAGCGGAGGGGACAAGAGACCCAGTACTTC.

The chain couples TRBV9 to TRBJ1-6; TRBD1 might be the D (5 bases). Germline V gene data show CDR1 as SGDLS and CDR2 as YYNGEE. Trimming left V 0 bases short and J 13 bases short, with 14 bases between. CDR3 size: 14 residues. In DNA, the CDR3 is TGTGCCAGCAGCGTAGCCAGGGATGGAATCCCCCTCCACTTT. Amino acid sequence: CASSVARDGIPLHF.

The chain employs TRBV10-3 and TRBJ2-4; TRBD2 matches at 15 bases. The CDR3 is made up of 17 amino acids. Germline CDR1 reads ENHRY; CDR2 reads SYGVKD. V shed 2 bases, J shed 4 bases, and the junction held 3 bases outside the gene matches. The CDR3 nucleotides are TGTGCCATCAGTGAGCGGGGACTAGCGGGGGGAAAAAACATTCAGTACTTC. It encodes CAISERGLAGGKNIQYF.